This is a list of T cell receptor beta chains from one sample in a study of CD8 T cells in ankylosing spondylitis. TCRdb re-derived calls from the 5' RACE reads in MiXCR, one entry per CDR3 protein. The sample contains under 200,000 distinct CDR3 sequences, about 9.9% of which appear only once. Sequencing was done on a sample of blood, either unsorted or a sorted T cell fraction (not recorded which). These receptors all come from a male donor with ankylosing spondylitis or in good health (not recorded which). The CDR3 runs from the conserved cysteine through the conserved F or W. A D gene is named only where the DNA matches it firmly. Some rows have no size entry. The others give once, few or many, or a class for an expanded clone.

clone size: many
J gene: TRBJ1-2
V gene: TRBV12-3/TRBV12-4
D gene: -
CDR3 protein: CASSSGGNYGYTF
CDR3 DNA: TGTGCCAGCAGCTCTGGGGGAAACTATGGCTACACCTTC

clone size: many
J gene: TRBJ2-1
V gene: TRBV28
D gene: TRBD2
CDR3 protein: CASSYSGGLKDNEQFF
CDR3 DNA: TGTGCCAGCAGCTACTCCGGGGGACTAAAGGACAATGAGCAGTTCTTC

clone size: few
J gene: TRBJ2-5
V gene: TRBV27
D gene: TRBD2
CDR3 protein: CASSFVGGAETQYF
CDR3 DNA: TGTGCCAGCAGTTTTGTCGGGGGGGCCGAGACCCAGTACTTC

clone size: many
J gene: TRBJ2-3
V gene: TRBV5-1
D gene: TRBD2
CDR3 protein: CASSLTAGADTQYF
CDR3 DNA: TGCGCCAGCAGCTTGACAGCGGGAGCAGATACGCAGTATTTT

clone size: -
J gene: TRBJ2-1
V gene: TRBV3-1
D gene: TRBD2
CDR3 protein: CASSATGTSIQHEQFF
CDR3 DNA: TGTGCCAGCAGCGCAACCGGGACTAGTATTCAACATGAGCAGTTCTTC

clone size: many
J gene: TRBJ2-1
V gene: TRBV20-1
D gene: TRBD1
CDR3 protein: CSARDRSRGRVSEQFF
CDR3 DNA: TGCAGTGCTAGAGATAGGTCAAGGGGGCGCGTTAGCGAGCAGTTCTTC

clone size: many
J gene: TRBJ2-7
V gene: TRBV4-1
D gene: TRBD2
CDR3 protein: CASSQKGGLAVTYEQYF
CDR3 DNA: TGCGCCAGCAGCCAAAAGGGAGGGCTAGCGGTCACCTACGAGCAGTACTTC

clone size: many
J gene: TRBJ2-2
V gene: TRBV27
D gene: TRBD2
CDR3 protein: CASSFLSSGGASAGELFF
CDR3 DNA: TGTGCCAGCAGTTTCCTATCTAGCGGGGGGGCTTCGGCCGGGGAGCTGTTTTTT

clone size: many
J gene: TRBJ2-2
V gene: TRBV6-1
D gene: TRBD1
CDR3 protein: CASSRAGTVTGELFF
CDR3 DNA: TGTGCCAGCAGCCGAGCCGGGACAGTCACCGGGGAGCTGTTTTTT

clone size: -
J gene: TRBJ2-7
V gene: TRBV3-1
D gene: -
CDR3 protein: CASSPHQIGASREQYF
CDR3 DNA: TGTGCCAGCAGCCCACACCAAATCGGGGCCAGCCGAGAGCAGTACTTC

clone size: -
J gene: TRBJ1-3
V gene: TRBV5-1
D gene: -
CDR3 protein: CASSLEGGPGSGNTIYF
CDR3 DNA: TGCGCCAGCAGCTTGGAAGGGGGTCCCGGGTCTGGAAACACCATATATTTT

clone size: many
J gene: TRBJ2-6
V gene: TRBV5-1
D gene: -
CDR3 protein: CASSLRGGANVLTF
CDR3 DNA: TGCGCCAGCAGCTTGAGGGGTGGGGCCAACGTCCTGACTTTC

clone size: many
J gene: TRBJ1-5
V gene: TRBV29-1
D gene: -
CDR3 protein: CSVRTTMDQPQHF
CDR3 DNA: TGCAGCGTTAGGACTACGATGGATCAGCCCCAGCATTTT

clone size: many
J gene: TRBJ2-3
V gene: TRBV5-1
D gene: -
CDR3 protein: CASSLREDTQYF
CDR3 DNA: TGCGCCAGCAGCCTCCGAGAAGATACGCAGTATTTT

clone size: -
J gene: TRBJ2-7
V gene: TRBV9
D gene: TRBD2
CDR3 protein: CASSVEAGGVNEQYF
CDR3 DNA: TGTGCCAGCAGCGTAGAGGCGGGGGGGGTGAACGAGCAGTACTTC